This is a list of T cell receptor beta chains from one sample in a study of OX40 agonist ivuxolimab in advanced cancers. Sequencing used immunoSEQ multiplex PCR; TCRdb keeps in-frame clones, though not all of them. The repertoire holds approximately 50,000 clones, more than 75% seen once, with approximately 2.3% in the top ten. The sample in question was CD4+ or CD8+ T cells sorted from blood, obtained in a trial of the OX40 agonist ivuxolimab. These receptors originate from an adult with an advanced solid tumor such as melanoma, head and neck, liver or kidney cancer. CDR3s include the opening cysteine and the closing phenylalanine or tryptophan. The order of the fields is CDR3 protein, D gene, V gene. The D gene is left open where the match is weak.

cdr3_aa: CASSVGQGGNTEAFF; d_call: TRBD1; v_call: TRBV19
cdr3_aa: CASSSGAGTLGEQYF; d_call: .; v_call: TRBV28
cdr3_aa: CASSSTGYEQYF; d_call: .; v_call: TRBV18
cdr3_aa: CASSLLAGVETQYF; d_call: TRBD2; v_call: TRBV5-1
cdr3_aa: CASSQERWFTNYGYTF; d_call: .; v_call: TRBV4-1
cdr3_aa: CASSLRQVGGYTF; d_call: .; v_call: TRBV5-1
cdr3_aa: CASSSHSSGPISSYEQYF; d_call: .; v_call: TRBV28
cdr3_aa: CASSPPRRQHGYTF; d_call: .; v_call: TRBV7-2
cdr3_aa: CSCRGSSRTGELFF; d_call: .; v_call: TRBV29-1
cdr3_aa: CASTLRGNQWDGYTF; d_call: .; v_call: TRBV19
cdr3_aa: CASSLGASPANYGYTF; d_call: .; v_call: TRBV11-2
cdr3_aa: CASSTRLAGGPTDTQYF; d_call: TRBD2; v_call: TRBV7-3
cdr3_aa: CASSYSSLSTNEKLFF; d_call: .; v_call: TRBV6-5
cdr3_aa: CASSSYSAGGAAGGYTF; d_call: TRBD1; v_call: TRBV13
cdr3_aa: CASSQTLAGGYNEQFF; d_call: TRBD2; v_call: TRBV7-2
cdr3_aa: CASSPEPGWGGYTF; d_call: .; v_call: TRBV5-5
cdr3_aa: CASISRGRANTEAFF; d_call: .; v_call: TRBV6-5
cdr3_aa: CATQETGGLGNQPQHF; d_call: TRBD1; v_call: TRBV7-2
cdr3_aa: CASSPGPHREQYF; d_call: .; v_call: TRBV18
cdr3_aa: CSARRGYEQYF; d_call: .; v_call: TRBV20-1
cdr3_aa: CASSVVNTGELFF; d_call: .; v_call: TRBV6-6
cdr3_aa: CASSLQGYYGYTF; d_call: TRBD1; v_call: TRBV27
cdr3_aa: CASCTTNTGELFF; d_call: .; v_call: TRBV10-2
cdr3_aa: CASSQERGSYGYTF; d_call: .; v_call: TRBV4-2
cdr3_aa: CSVGPGWTGGNEQYF; d_call: TRBD1; v_call: TRBV29-1
cdr3_aa: CASSLVVGGEQYF; d_call: .; v_call: TRBV5-1
cdr3_aa: CSVDVLTDTQYF; d_call: .; v_call: TRBV29-1
cdr3_aa: CASRYAGDQETQYF; d_call: TRBD2; v_call: TRBV10-2